These 19 T cell receptor beta chains came from one sample sequenced in a study of blood T cell repertoires in COVID-19. Clones were sequenced by immunoSEQ multiplex PCR, and TCRdb holds only the in-frame ones, with some missing. Here the sample spans some 80,000 clones, approximately 79% being singletons. The sequenced sample consisted of peripheral blood. These TCRs come from an elderly woman with active or convalescent COVID-19.

The chain employs TRBV6-5 and TRBJ1-6; 7 nucleotides align to TRBD1. V was clipped by 7 bases and J by 7 bases; unmatched bases: 7. Germline-derived CDR1 and CDR2 are MNHEY and SVGAGI. CDR3 length equals 14 residues. The CDR3: CASNLQGRNSPLHF. The CDR3 region has the DNA TGTGCCAGCAACCTACAGGGGCGGAATTCACCCCTCCACTTT.

The chain is built from TRBV29-1 and TRBJ2-1; 9 bases are shared with TRBD2. Germline trimming cut 1 base from V and 0 bases from J; bases unmatched to any gene: 4. The CDR3 covers 16 residues. In germline, CDR1 is SQVTM, CDR2 ANQGSEA. The DNA of the CDR3 is TGCAGCGTTGAAGGGGATAGCGGGAGCTCCTACAATGAGCAGTTCTTC. Protein: CSVEGDSGSSYNEQFF.

J is TRBJ2-1 and V is TRBV10-3; 9 bases fit TRBD2. Germline CDR1 reads ENHRY; CDR2 reads SYGVKD. The CDR3 runs 17 residues. Trimming at V came to 6 bases and at J to 2 bases, leaving 11 bases not matched to a gene. CDR3 nucleotide sequence: TGTGCCATCAGGGGGCGACTAGCGGATACAACCTACAATGAGCAGTTCTTC. The encoded protein is CAIRGRLADTTYNEQFF.

This chain links TRBV28 with TRBJ2-3; 7 bases match TRBD2. The CDR3 spans 15 residues. CDR1 is MDHEN and CDR2 is SYDVKM in the germline V gene. The J segment lost 2 bases and the V segment lost 5 bases, leaving 7 bases of the junction unmatched. CDR3 residues: CASSRSGTFTDTQYF. The CDR3 DNA sequence: TGTGCCAGCAGTAGGAGCGGGACCTTCACAGATACGCAGTATTTT.

With regard to this clone: No conserved phenylalanine or tryptophan is present at the end of the CDR3, so a read error is the likely explanation. It is unclear where the CDR3 begins or ends on the DNA, so no DNA is shown, and the CDR3 is as TCRdb lists it. The chain joins TRBV19 to TRBJ1-6. Germline CDR1 is LNHDA and CDR2 is SQIVND (reference sequence). Inclusive of both ends, the CDR3 amounts to 11 amino acids. CDR3: CASSIAGPLEI.

Comment on this clone: The junction shows a germline mismatch at one end, possibly a read error. The rearrangement joins TRBV28 to TRBJ1-5; 11 bases agree with TRBD1. Germline V CDR1 and CDR2: MDHEN, SYDVKM. This CDR3 comprises 11 residues. The DNA for the CDR3 is TGTGCCAGCAGAAGGACAGGGGGCTTGAATTTT. It translates to CASRRTGGLNF.

The rearrangement links TRBV13 to TRBJ2-7, with D unclear. The CDR3 contains 14 residues. CDR1 is PRHDT, CDR2 FYEKMQ, per germline (reference sequence). Trimming took off 0 bases at V and 3 bases at J, with 9 bases between the two ends. The CDR3 bases are TGTGCCAGCAGCTTAGGACTAACCTACTACGAGCAGTACTTC. It codes for CASSLGLTYYEQYF.

V gene TRBV19 combines with J gene TRBJ2-7, with a possible D match to TRBD1 (7 bases). CDR1 LNHDA and CDR2 SQIVND come from the germline V gene (reference sequence). The CDR3 has 14 residues. Trimming shortened V by 0 bases and J by 2 bases, and 8 bases separated the two germline ends. CDR3: CASSIDRGAYEQYF. The CDR3 region has the DNA TGTGCCAGTAGTATAGACAGGGGGGCCTACGAGCAGTACTTC.

The chain combines TRBV6-2 or TRBV6-3 with TRBJ2-1; TRBD2 is a possible D gene (5 bases). The CDR3 sequence is 19 residues long. Germline V CDR1 and CDR2: MNHEY, SVGEGT. Trimming took off 2 bases at V and 5 bases at J, with 25 bases between the two ends. CDR3: CASSYGPLFAGGQNNEQFF. CDR3 sequence (DNA): TGTGCCAGCAGTTACGGTCCTCTCTTCGCGGGCGGGCAAAACAATGAGCAGTTCTTC.

The chain uses TRBV5-5 and TRBJ2-7, with 8 bases fitting TRBD1. Germline CDR1 is SGHKS and CDR2 is YYEKEE (reference sequence). The CDR3 extends over 14 amino acids. Trimming at V came to 4 bases and at J to 3 bases, leaving 6 bases not matched to a gene. CDR3 nucleotides: TGTGCCAGCAGCCCGGGACAGGCCAACTACGAGCAGTACTTC. This codes for CASSPGQANYEQYF.

The V call is TRBV4-1, the J call TRBJ2-1; tentatively, D is TRBD2 (6 bases). Per germline, CDR1 MGHRA and CDR2 YSYEKL. V lost 1 base and J lost 7, with 14 bases in between. The CDR3 totals 15 residues. Here the CDR3 DNA reads TGCGCCAGCAGCCAAGGTGAGACTAGATCTAATGAGCAGTTCTTC. This codes for CASSQGETRSNEQFF.

V and J are TRBV27 and TRBJ2-7, with D tentatively TRBD2 (5 bases). Between the trimmed V and J ends, which lost 2 bases and 0 bases, there was a span of 11 bases. This CDR3 is 15 amino acids long. Per germline, CDR1 MNHEY and CDR2 SMNVEV (reference sequence). As DNA, the CDR3 is TGTGCCAGCAGTTTAAATAGCGTACCCTCCTACGAGCAGTACTTC. As protein: CASSLNSVPSYEQYF.

CDR3 nucleotide sequence: TGTGCCAGTAGTAGAACGAACTGGCAGGGCGGGGAGCTGTTTTTT. Encoded protein: CASSRTNWQGGELFF. This chain joins TRBV19 and TRBJ2-2; D might be TRBD1 (5 bases). Germline CDR1 reads LNHDA; CDR2 reads SQIVND (reference sequence). This CDR3 is built from 15 residues. Trimming took 4 bases from V and 7 from J, leaving 16 bases between them.

This rearrangement joins TRBV7-2 to TRBJ1-6; D gene unclear. V lost 3 bases and J 8 bases, leaving 17 bases between the germline ends. CDR3 length equals 16 residues. In germline, CDR1 is SGHTA, CDR2 FQGNSA. As DNA, the CDR3 is TGTGCCAGCAGCTTGGTCAGGCCTACTAGGGATTCACCCCTCCACTTT. Translated: CASSLVRPTRDSPLHF.

The chain recombines TRBV28 with TRBJ2-7; D is possibly TRBD2 (5 bases). The CDR3 length is 13 residues. V was shortened by 6 bases and J by 1 base, with 10 bases between the two germline ends. CDR1 is MDHEN and CDR2 is SYDVKM in the germline V gene. The CDR3 DNA is TGTGCCAGCAGCCCAGGACTGTCCTACGAGCAGTACTTC. Amino acids: CASSPGLSYEQYF.

The V gene is TRBV18, the J gene TRBJ2-7, with D maybe TRBD1 (5 bases). CDR1 is KGHSH and CDR2 is LQKENI in the germline V gene. The CDR3 runs 16 residues. Trimming removed 4 bases at V and 6 bases at J, with 22 bases between. As DNA, the CDR3 is TGTGCCAGCTCACGGGGCACCCAAGGCTCAAGGCCCGAGCAGTACTTC. Encoded protein: CASSRGTQGSRPEQYF.

V and J are TRBV29-1 and TRBJ2-7; D is unclear. Looked up from germline, CDR1 is SQVTM and CDR2 is ANQGSEA. Trimming stripped 0 bases from V and 2 bases from J, with 8 bases between. The CDR3 is 13 residues long. The chain's CDR3 is CSVEEGQAYEQYF. In DNA form, the CDR3 reads TGCAGCGTTGAAGAAGGTCAGGCCTACGAGCAGTACTTC.

This clone was recorded only once. This chain uses TRBV10-3 with TRBJ2-7, with 7 bases fitting TRBD1. The V gene end was trimmed by 4 bases and the J gene end by 7 bases; junction bases not matched to a gene: 7. The CDR3 runs to 13 residues. Per germline, CDR1 ENHRY and CDR2 SYGVKD. The chain's CDR3 is CAISGWGQPEQYF. The DNA for the CDR3 is TGTGCCATCAGTGGGTGGGGACAGCCTGAGCAGTACTTC.

V and J are TRBV18 and TRBJ1-1; TRBD1 is a possible D gene (6 bases). This CDR3 contains 14 residues. Trimming shortened V by 4 bases and J by 0 bases, and 9 bases separated the two germline ends. Germline V CDR1 and CDR2: KGHSH, LQKENI. The CDR3 DNA sequence: TGTGCCAGCTCACTCGGACAGTTGAACACTGAAGCTTTCTTT. This translates into CASSLGQLNTEAFF.